The clone carrying this T cell receptor beta chain was seen many times. These data belong to a study of neurological immune-mediated disorders. The length of the CDR3 is 15 residues. The germline CDR1 and CDR2 sequences are KGHSH and LQKENI. Trimming pared 3 bases from V and 5 bases from J, leaving 16 bases between. TCRdb processed the 5' RACE reads anew with MiXCR; each CDR3 protein has one entry. The sample has more than 75,000 distinct CDR3 sequences, around 3.5% seen once. V is TRBV18 and J is TRBJ2-5; TRBD1 might be the D (6 bases). Sequenced: PBMCs. The receptor was derived from a woman aged 50 to 65 with multiple sclerosis. The CDR3, as DNA: TGTGCCAGCTCACCCGGGACACGGCCGCCGGAGACCCAGTACTTC. This gives the protein CASSPGTRPPETQYF. Full variable domain (rest looked up from reference TRBV18 and TRBJ2-5): NAGVMQNPRHLVRRRGQEARLRCSPMKGHSHVYWYRQLPEEGLKFMVYLQKENIIDESGMPKERFSAEFPKEGPSILRIQQVVRGDSAAYFCASSPGTRPPETQYFGPGTRLLVL.